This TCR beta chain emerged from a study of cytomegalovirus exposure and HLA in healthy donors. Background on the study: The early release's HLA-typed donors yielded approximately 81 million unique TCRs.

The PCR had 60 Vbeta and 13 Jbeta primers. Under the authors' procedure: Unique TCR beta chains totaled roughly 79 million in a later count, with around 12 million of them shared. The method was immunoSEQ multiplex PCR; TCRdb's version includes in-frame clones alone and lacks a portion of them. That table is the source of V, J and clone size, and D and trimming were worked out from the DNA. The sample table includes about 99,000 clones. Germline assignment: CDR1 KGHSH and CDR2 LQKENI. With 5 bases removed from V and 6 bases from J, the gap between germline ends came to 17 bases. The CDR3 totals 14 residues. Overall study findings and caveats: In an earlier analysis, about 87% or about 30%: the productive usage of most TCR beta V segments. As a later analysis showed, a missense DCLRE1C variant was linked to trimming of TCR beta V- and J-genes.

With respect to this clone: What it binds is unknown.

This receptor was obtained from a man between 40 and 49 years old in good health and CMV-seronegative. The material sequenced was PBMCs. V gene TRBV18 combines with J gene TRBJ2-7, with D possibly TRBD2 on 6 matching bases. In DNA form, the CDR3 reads TGTGCCAGCTCAGCGACGGGCGGGACCGGCGAGCAGTACTTC. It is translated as CASSATGGTGEQYF. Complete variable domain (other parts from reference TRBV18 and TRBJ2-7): NAGVMQNPRHLVRRRGQEARLRCSPMKGHSHVYWYRQLPEEGLKFMVYLQKENIIDESGMPKERFSAEFPKEGPSILRIQQVVRGDSAAYFCASSATGGTGEQYFGPGTRLTVT.